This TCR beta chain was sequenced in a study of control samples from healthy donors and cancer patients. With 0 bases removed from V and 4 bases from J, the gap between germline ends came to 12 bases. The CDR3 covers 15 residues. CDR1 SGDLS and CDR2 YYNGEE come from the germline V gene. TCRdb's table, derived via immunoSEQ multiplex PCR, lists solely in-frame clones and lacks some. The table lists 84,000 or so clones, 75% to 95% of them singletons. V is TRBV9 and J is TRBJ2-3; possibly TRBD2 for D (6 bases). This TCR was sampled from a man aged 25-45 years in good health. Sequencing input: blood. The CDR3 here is CASSVVAWGADTQYF. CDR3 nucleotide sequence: TGTGCCAGCAGCGTAGTCGCCTGGGGGGCAGATACGCAGTATTTT.